Listed here are 26 T cell receptor beta chains from one sample, sequenced in a study of shared clonotypes between healthy human individuals. Naive CD8 cells, CD45RO-negative and positively selected for CCR7, excluded terminally differentiated effector memory CD45RA+ cells. Sequencing used immunoSEQ multiplex PCR; TCRdb keeps in-frame clones, though not all of them. The profile shows about 2.2 million clones, around 93% of them singletons. The specimen sequenced was naive CD8+ T cells from PBMCs. The receptors were gathered from a man aged 18-30 years in good health. Some clones in this sample may be carry-over from other donors' samples.

The V and J genes are TRBV29-1 and TRBJ1-2; D call uncertain. The V end was cut by 4 bases, the J end by 8 bases, with 8 bases between. Germline loops: CDR1 SQVTM, CDR2 ANQGSEA. The CDR3 runs to 10 residues. CDR3 bases: TGCAGCGTTGGAGGGATCGGCTACACCTTC. Its protein product is CSVGGIGYTF.

The chain recombines TRBV15 with TRBJ2-6; 7 bases line up with TRBD1. V shed 7 bases, J shed 0 bases, and the junction held 6 bases outside the gene matches. CDR3 length equals 16 residues. CDR1 and CDR2 from the germline V gene are LNHNV and YYDKDF (reference sequence). The CDR3 sequence is CATKARGTSGANVLTF. CDR3 coding DNA: TGTGCCACCAAGGCCAGGGGGACCTCTGGGGCCAACGTCCTGACTTTC.

For this clone: This CDR3 is also generated by other DNA sequences in the sample. CDR3 sequence reads: CASSLTGQGGYEQYF. Here the CDR3 DNA reads TGTGCCAGCAGTTTAACAGGACAGGGGGGCTACGAGCAGTACTTC. This sequence joins TRBV27 and TRBJ2-7; 10 nucleotides agree with TRBD1. Germline values: CDR1 MNHEY, CDR2 SMNVEV (reference sequence). CDR3 length: 15 amino acids. Losses at the gene ends were 2 bases for V and 3 bases for J; bases not matched to a gene: 4.

This sequence joins TRBV27 and TRBJ2-5, with 10 bases lining up with TRBD2. With 4 bases clipped from V and 2 bases from J, the junction kept 10 bases outside the gene matches. The length of the CDR3 is 17 residues. CDR1 and CDR2 from the germline V gene are MNHEY and SMNVEV (reference sequence). Here the CDR3 DNA reads TGTGCCAGCAGTTCCCCCCAGCTAGCGGGAGTTCAAGAGACCCAGTACTTC. This gives the protein CASSSPQLAGVQETQYF.

V gene TRBV4-1 combines with J gene TRBJ1-5; D is possibly TRBD1 (6 bases). CDR3 length: 16 residues. In germline, CDR1 is MGHRA, CDR2 YSYEKL. Trimming removed 3 bases from V and 2 bases from J, with 14 bases in between. As DNA, the CDR3 is TGCGCCAGCAGCCAGGGAACAGGGAGTCGCAATCAGCCCCAGCATTTT. Its translation: CASSQGTGSRNQPQHF.

The rearrangement joins TRBV27 to TRBJ2-1; no reliable D call. The CDR3 runs to 13 residues. Trimming removed 3 bases from V and 8 bases from J, with 11 bases in between. Looked up from germline, CDR1 is MNHEY and CDR2 is SMNVEV (reference sequence). CDR3 sequence reads: CASSLIARHEQFF. The CDR3 DNA follows: TGTGCCAGCAGTTTGATAGCCAGGCATGAGCAGTTCTTC.

This sequence joins TRBV10-3 and TRBJ1-2; D is unclear. CDR3 length equals 14 residues. CDR1 is ENHRY, CDR2 SYGVKD, per germline. V dropped 0 bases and J dropped 8 bases, with 13 bases sitting between them. The CDR3 reads CAISESIGSGGYTF. The CDR3 bases are TGTGCCATCAGTGAGTCAATTGGGAGTGGCGGCTACACCTTC.

In DNA, the CDR3 is TGTGCCAGCAGTTTTGGGGACAGTGCAACTAATGAAAAACTGTTTTTT. Amino acid sequence: CASSFGDSATNEKLFF. This chain links TRBV28 with TRBJ1-4; 7 positions match TRBD1. There are 16 residues in the CDR3. Germline V gene data show CDR1 as MDHEN and CDR2 as SYDVKM. The V gene end was trimmed by 3 bases and the J gene end by 0 bases; junction bases not matched to a gene: 4.

The rearrangement uses TRBV9 and TRBJ2-1; 11 nucleotides line up with TRBD2. With 7 bases clipped from V and 0 bases from J, the junction kept 12 bases outside the gene matches. The CDR3 spans 18 residues. The germline CDR1 and CDR2 sequences are SGDLS and YYNGEE. CDR3 loop: CASGSRLAGGNSYNEQFF. The CDR3 DNA follows: TGTGCCAGCGGGAGCCGGCTAGCGGGAGGAAACTCCTACAATGAGCAGTTCTTC.

V and J are TRBV28 and TRBJ1-3, with D maybe TRBD1 (5 bases). V gave up 2 bases and J gave up 2 bases, with 19 bases separating them. The CDR3 runs to 18 residues. CDR1 is MDHEN and CDR2 is SYDVKM in the germline V gene. CDR3 bases: TGTGCCAGCAGTTTACGCGGGGGACCGCCCGTCGCTGGAAACACCATATATTTT. Translation gives CASSLRGGPPVAGNTIYF.

This clone has only one observation. The identical CDR3 is also encoded by other nucleotide sequences in the sample. V usage is TRBV27 and J usage is TRBJ2-2, with D unresolved. Germline CDR1 and CDR2: MNHEY and SMNVEV (reference sequence). The CDR3 runs to 13 residues. Trimming pared 3 bases from V and 4 bases from J, leaving 6 bases between. This CDR3 is CASSFLATGELFF. CDR3 coding DNA: TGTGCCAGCAGTTTTCTCGCCACCGGGGAGCTGTTTTTT.

V and J are TRBV11-2 and TRBJ2-6; 10 nucleotides agree with TRBD2. Germline loops: CDR1 SGHAT, CDR2 FQNNGV. This CDR3 has 20 residues. Trimming removed 0 bases from V and 0 bases from J; junction bases left unmatched: 8. The DNA for the CDR3 is TGTGCCAGCAGCTTAGACCCCTTACTAGCGGGATACTCTGGGGCCAACGTCCTGACTTTC. Amino acids: CASSLDPLLAGYSGANVLTF.

CDR3 loop: CASTAGPSYEQYF. CDR3 coding DNA: TGTGCCAGTACGGCCGGACCCTCCTACGAGCAGTACTTC. The chain is built from TRBV19 and TRBJ2-7; D uncertain. The CDR3 extends over 13 amino acids. Trimming removed 7 bases at V and 0 bases at J, with 10 bases between. Germline CDR1 is LNHDA and CDR2 is SQIVND (reference sequence).

This sequence joins TRBV2 and TRBJ2-7; D is ambiguous. The CDR3 is 14 amino acids. Germline V lookup: CDR1 SNHLY, CDR2 FYNNEI. V lost 8 bases and J 6 bases, leaving 20 bases between the germline ends. In DNA, the CDR3 is TGTGCCAGCTTGCCTTTTGCCGCGGACCTCGAGCAGTACTTC. Its translation: CASLPFAADLEQYF.

This sequence joins TRBV6-5 and TRBJ2-7; the D gene could be TRBD1 or TRBD2 (5 bases each). Trimming cost V 4 bases and J 1 base, with 14 bases left between them. Germline V gene data show CDR1 as MNHEY and CDR2 as SVGAGI. The CDR3 extends over 15 amino acids. The DNA for the CDR3 is TGTGCCAGCAGTTGGTTGGGGACGGGATCCTACGAGCAGTACTTC. It yields the protein CASSWLGTGSYEQYF.

This CDR3 reads CASRDPRTVSYEQYF. Here the CDR3 DNA reads TGTGCCAGCAGGGATCCTCGGACCGTCTCCTACGAGCAGTACTTC. V is TRBV28 and J is TRBJ2-7, with D unresolved. CDR1 is MDHEN, CDR2 SYDVKM, per germline. V was clipped by 6 bases and J by 0 bases, with 15 bases between them. This CDR3 is 15 amino acids long.

This clone was detected only once. The CDR3 reads CASSLSGRGYEQYF. The CDR3 coding sequence is TGTGCCAGCAGCCTCTCCGGGAGGGGGTACGAGCAGTACTTC. This chain uses TRBV5-4 with TRBJ2-7; TRBD2 matches at 8 bases. V lost 4 bases and J lost 4; bases outside the gene matches: 7. CDR3 length equals 14 residues. Germline assignment: CDR1 SGHNT and CDR2 YYREEE (reference sequence).

V and J are TRBV5-1 and TRBJ2-7; 10 nucleotides agree with TRBD2. The trim removed 4 bases at V and 3 bases at J, leaving 10 bases unmatched. CDR1 is SGHRS and CDR2 is YFSETQ in the germline V gene. This CDR3 spans 16 amino acids. The CDR3 sequence: CASSEDKRTSGYEQYF. CDR3 bases: TGCGCCAGCAGCGAGGATAAGAGGACTAGCGGCTACGAGCAGTACTTC.

The rearrangement uses TRBV10-3 and TRBJ2-1; 8 bases are a match to TRBD1. V was pared by 10 bases and J by 3 bases, with 8 bases of the junction left unmatched. CDR1 and CDR2 from the germline V gene are ENHRY and SYGVKD. The CDR3 consists of 14 residues. As DNA, the CDR3 is TGTGCCACGGGCCAGGGGGCCGGCTACAATGAGCAGTTCTTC. It yields the protein CATGQGAGYNEQFF.

Only one count was recorded for this clone. V and J are TRBV2 and TRBJ1-1; 7 nucleotides align to TRBD1. This CDR3 contains 15 residues. The germline CDR1 and CDR2 sequences are SNHLY and FYNNEI. V dropped 6 bases and J dropped 2; count of bases not matched to a gene: 9. In nucleotides, the CDR3 is TGTGCCAGCAGGATACAGGGGAATGGAAACACTGAAGCTTTCTTT. This translates into CASRIQGNGNTEAFF.

V gene TRBV5-6 combines with J gene TRBJ2-7, with 9 bases fitting TRBD1. Looked up from germline, CDR1 is SGHDT and CDR2 is YYEEEE. The CDR3 contains 14 residues. V gave up 2 bases and J gave up 5 bases; unmatched junction bases: 5. The CDR3 DNA sequence: TGTGCCAGCAGCTTTGGGACAGGGCCTAACGAGCAGTACTTC. Amino acid sequence: CASSFGTGPNEQYF. Combining the CDR3 with reference TRBV5-6 and TRBJ2-7 gives the whole variable domain DAGVTQSPTHLIKTRGQQVTLRCSPKSGHDTVSWYQQALGQGPQFIFQYYEEEERQRGNFPDRFSGHQFPNYSSELNVNALLLGDSALYLCASSFGTGPNEQYFGPGTRLTVT.

The rearrangement uses TRBV9 and TRBJ1-1; D perhaps matches TRBD1 (5 bases). The CDR3 spans 13 residues. Germline CDR1 and CDR2: SGDLS and YYNGEE. Trimming pared 1 base from V and 4 bases from J, leaving 8 bases between. CDR3 coding DNA: TGTGCCAGCAGCGTATACGGGGGCACTGAAGCTTTCTTT. Protein product: CASSVYGGTEAFF.

This chain connects TRBV10-2 to TRBJ2-3; no definite D call. Trimming took off 3 bases at V and 3 bases at J, with 7 bases between the two ends. Germline V gene data show CDR1 as WSHSY and CDR2 as SAAADI. The CDR3 extends over 13 amino acids. As DNA, the CDR3 is TGCGCCAGCAGTGATCTTAGGACAGATACGCAGTATTTT. Protein sequence: CASSDLRTDTQYF.

The chain is built from TRBV5-1 and TRBJ2-1; 9 nucleotides match TRBD2. The germline V gene has CDR1 SGHRS and CDR2 YFSETQ. This CDR3 comprises 15 residues. Germline trimming cut 3 bases from V and 5 bases from J; bases unmatched to any gene: 6. The CDR3 bases are TGCGCCAGCAGCTCAGCGGCTAGCGGGAACAATGAGCAGTTCTTC. It translates to CASSSAASGNNEQFF.

V gene TRBV7-9 combines with J gene TRBJ1-1, with D perhaps TRBD1 (5 bases). Germline V gene data show CDR1 as SEHNR and CDR2 as FQNEAQ (reference sequence). CDR3 length: 16 residues. The V end lost 5 bases, the J end lost 6 bases, and 22 bases lay between the germline ends. The CDR3 loop reads CASSRRAGAIWAEAFF. CDR3 nucleotide sequence: TGTGCCAGCAGCCGCCGGGCTGGGGCGATTTGGGCTGAAGCTTTCTTT.

Written as DNA, the CDR3 is TGTGCCAGCAGGGCTACAGGGGGCACTAGAAACGAGCAGTACTTC. This gives the protein CASRATGGTRNEQYF. J is TRBJ2-7 and V is TRBV11-2, with TRBD1 matching over 9 bases. The CDR3 totals 15 residues. The J segment lost 5 bases and the V segment lost 6 bases, leaving 11 bases of the junction unmatched. Germline CDR1 and CDR2: SGHAT and FQNNGV.